This T cell receptor beta chain was sequenced in a study of T cell responses to AZD1222 COVID-19 vaccine. This CDR3 has 12 amino acids. The germline gives CDR1 SGHNT, CDR2 YENEEA. V was cut by 1 base and J by 7 bases, with 7 bases left in between. Assay: immunoSEQ multiplex PCR; the TCRdb copy retains only in-frame clones and omits some. The repertoire holds about 150,000 clones, approximately 89% seen once, with around 1.3% in the top ten. The chain uses TRBV11-3 and TRBJ1-1; D is unclear. The clonotype was recovered from an adult who received the AZD1222 COVID-19 vaccine. The input for sequencing was peripheral blood, taken 28 days after the second AZD1222 dose. The CDR3 DNA sequence: TGTGCCAGCAGCTTAGTTCGCCATGAAGCTTTCTTT. Amino acids: CASSLVRHEAFF.